These T cell receptor beta chains were read from a single sample in a study of T cell responses to AZD1222 COVID-19 vaccine. The table came from immunoSEQ multiplex PCR; TCRdb's copy has only in-frame clones and leaves some out. This sample has around 120,000 clones; over 75% occur once, and the top ten carry about 7.4%. This sample comprised peripheral blood, obtained on day 0 of AZD1222 vaccination. The receptors come from an adult in good health. Each CDR3 is given with its conserved first and last residue. The D gene is left open where the match is weak. Size is stated for part of the rows, as once, few or many counts, or as a class when the clone is expanded.

D gene	V gene	clone size	J gene	CDR3 protein	CDR3 DNA
TRBD1	TRBV7-2	-	TRBJ2-4	CASSFRGINIQYF	TGTGCCAGCAGCTTCAGGGGGATAAACATTCAGTACTTC
-	TRBV28	-	TRBJ2-2	CASKAGSRAGELFF	TGTGCCAGCAAAGCGGGCTCTCGGGCCGGGGAGCTGTTTTTT
-	TRBV7-2	-	TRBJ1-1	CASSPPPLNTEAFF	TGTGCCAGCAGCCCGCCTCCCCTGAACACTGAAGCTTTCTTT
-	TRBV20-1	-	TRBJ2-6	CSASLGGRPPGANVLTF	TGCAGTGCAAGTCTGGGGGGCCGGCCCCCTGGGGCCAACGTCCTGACTTTC
TRBD1	TRBV28	-	TRBJ1-4	CASSPGGNVATNEKLFF	TGTGCCAGCAGCCCAGGGGGGAACGTGGCAACTAATGAAAAACTGTTTTTT
TRBD1	TRBV6-5	-	TRBJ1-5	CASSLDRGESQPQHF	TGTGCCAGCAGTCTGGACAGGGGAGAAAGTCAGCCCCAGCATTTT
TRBD2	TRBV7-2	-	TRBJ2-2	CATKLAGPGWLGELFF	TGTGCCACCAAGCTAGCGGGTCCGGGGTGGCTCGGGGAGCTGTTTTTT
-	TRBV29-1	-	TRBJ2-7	CSAYGTSGEQYF	TGCAGCGCCTACGGGACATCTGGGGAGCAGTACTTC
TRBD2	TRBV5-4	-	TRBJ2-3	CASSFGGTINTDTQYF	TGTGCCAGCAGCTTCGGCGGGACTATAAACACAGATACGCAGTATTTT
TRBD1	TRBV7-9	-	TRBJ2-1	CASAKGAYNEQFF	TGTGCCAGCGCCAAGGGGGCGTATAATGAGCAGTTCTTC
-	TRBV2	-	TRBJ2-7	CASSETARGSQYF	TGTGCCAGCAGTGAAACAGCCAGAGGCTCTCAGTACTTC
-	TRBV19	-	TRBJ1-2	CASSIEAASDYTF	TGTGCCAGTAGTATAGAGGCCGCGTCGGACTACACCTTC
-	TRBV5-1	-	TRBJ2-1	CASSSGGTSSYNEQFF	TGCGCCAGCAGCTCTGGAGGGACGAGCTCCTACAATGAGCAGTTCTTC
TRBD2	TRBV10-3	-	TRBJ2-1	CAISDLGLADEQFF	TGTGCCATCAGTGACCTAGGACTAGCGGATGAGCAGTTCTTC
-	TRBV6-2/TRBV6-3	-	TRBJ2-7	CASSRTYEQYF	TGTGCCAGCAGCCGAACCTACGAGCAGTACTTC
TRBD1	TRBV9	-	TRBJ1-1	CASSPRQGGLSTEAFF	TGTGCCAGCAGCCCGAGACAGGGCGGCCTGAGCACTGAAGCTTTCTTT
TRBD1	TRBV5-8	-	TRBJ2-3	CASSSWAGGITDTQYF	TGTGCCAGCAGCTCATGGGCAGGGGGTATCACAGATACGCAGTATTTT
TRBD2	TRBV10-1	-	TRBJ2-1	CASSESASGGPYNEQFF	TGCGCCAGCAGTGAGTCGGCTAGCGGGGGTCCTTACAATGAGCAGTTCTTC
-	TRBV6-5	-	TRBJ2-7	CASIPGRGYEQYF	TGTGCCAGCATCCCCGGGCGGGGCTACGAGCAGTACTTC
-	TRBV5-1	-	TRBJ2-1	CASRLASTSYNEQFF	TGCGCCAGCAGGCTAGCGTCGACCTCCTACAATGAGCAGTTCTTC
-	TRBV27	once	TRBJ2-7	CASSLRAPPQHEQYF	TGTGCCAGCAGTTTACGCGCGCCCCCTCAGCACGAGCAGTACTTC
TRBD2	TRBV9	few	TRBJ2-1	CASSVGGLAGVEVQFF	TGTGCCAGCAGCGTAGGTGGACTAGCGGGAGTGGAGGTGCAGTTCTTC
TRBD1	TRBV7-2	-	TRBJ2-3	CASSLPRGQGTDTQYF	TGTGCCAGCAGCCTACCCCGAGGACAGGGAACAGATACGCAGTATTTT
-	TRBV11-2	-	TRBJ1-1	CASSLDPQGTEAFF	TGTGCCAGCAGCTTAGATCCCCAGGGAACTGAAGCTTTCTTT
-	TRBV6-6	-	TRBJ1-5	CASSFAGPQNQPQHF	TGTGCCAGCAGTTTCGCCGGGCCCCAAAATCAGCCCCAGCATTTT
TRBD1	TRBV11-1	-	TRBJ2-5	CASSLAQAGQGETQYF	TGTGCCAGCAGCTTAGCGCAGGCGGGACAGGGAGAGACCCAGTACTTC
-	TRBV28	-	TRBJ2-4	CASSSSVDIQYF	TGTGCCAGCAGTTCCTCGGTGGACATTCAGTACTTC
TRBD1	TRBV28	-	TRBJ1-6	CASSRLTGSRSPLHF	TGTGCCAGCAGTCGTTTGACAGGGTCTAGGTCACCCCTCCACTTT
-	TRBV5-1	-	TRBJ1-2	CASSLARTDGYTF	TGCGCCAGCAGCTTGGCCAGGACAGATGGCTACACCTTC
TRBD1	TRBV25-1	once	TRBJ2-1	CASSRPGQGYNEQFF	TGTGCCAGCAGTAGACCGGGACAGGGGTACAATGAGCAGTTCTTC
-	TRBV18	-	TRBJ1-1	CASSPPSRQVNTEAFF	TGTGCCAGCTCACCTCCATCGAGACAGGTGAACACTGAAGCTTTCTTT
-	TRBV7-8	few	TRBJ1-2	CASSLVWAYGYTF	TGTGCCAGCAGCTTAGTCTGGGCTTATGGCTACACCTTC
TRBD2	TRBV3-1/TRBV3-2	-	TRBJ2-2	CASSQEIASGGTNTGELFF	TGTGCCAGCAGCCAAGAAATAGCTAGCGGGGGGACGAACACCGGGGAGCTGTTTTTT
-	TRBV7-3	-	TRBJ2-3	CASSSRDSTDTQYF	TGTGCCAGCAGTTCTAGGGACAGCACAGATACGCAGTATTTT
-	TRBV30	-	TRBJ2-5	CAWRQGAQETQYF	TGTGCCTGGAGACAGGGCGCTCAAGAGACCCAGTACTTC
-	TRBV4-1	-	TRBJ2-7	CASSQAGGGVYEQYF	TGCGCCAGCAGCCAAGCGGGAGGGGGCGTCTACGAGCAGTACTTC
-	TRBV7-2	-	TRBJ2-7	CASSLEPRPGYEQYF	TGTGCCAGCAGCTTAGAGCCACGTCCGGGGTACGAGCAGTACTTC
-	TRBV30	-	TRBJ1-5	CAWSRGVGNQPQHF	TGTGCCTGGAGTCGGGGGGTGGGCAATCAGCCCCAGCATTTT
TRBD1	TRBV13	-	TRBJ1-2	CASSLGQDANYGYTF	TGTGCCAGCAGTCTAGGACAGGATGCTAACTATGGCTACACCTTC
-	TRBV18	-	TRBJ2-3	CASSARSTDTQYF	TGTGCCAGCTCAGCGCGCAGCACAGATACGCAGTATTTT
-	TRBV30	-	TRBJ1-3	CAWSVGDDSGNTIYF	TGTGCCTGGAGTGTCGGGGACGACTCTGGAAACACCATATATTTT
-	TRBV7-9	-	TRBJ2-1	CAIPLGGGEQFF	TGTGCCATCCCCCTGGGAGGGGGTGAGCAGTTCTTC
TRBD2	TRBV6-4	-	TRBJ2-1	CASRPSGGAWNEQFF	TGTGCCAGCAGACCCAGCGGGGGGGCCTGGAATGAGCAGTTCTTC
-	TRBV5-6	-	TRBJ1-2	CASSSPALYGYTF	TGTGCCAGCAGCTCTCCGGCTCTCTATGGCTACACCTTC
-	TRBV24-1	few	TRBJ2-2	CATREDRDNTGELFF	TGTGCCACCAGAGAGGACAGAGACAACACCGGGGAGCTGTTTTTT
TRBD1	TRBV19	-	TRBJ1-5	CASSIQGAILRNQPQHF	TGTGCCAGTAGTATACAGGGGGCCATCCTTAGGAATCAGCCCCAGCATTTT
-	TRBV6-5	-	TRBJ1-5	CASTTHDGSEPQHF	TGTGCCAGCACCACGCACGACGGCTCGGAGCCCCAGCATTTT
-	TRBV28	-	TRBJ1-5	CASSFIGGLSSNQPQHF	TGTGCCAGCAGTTTCATCGGGGGCTTAAGTAGCAATCAGCCCCAGCATTTT
-	TRBV9	-	TRBJ2-1	CASSVRDNSNNEQFF	TGTGCCAGCAGCGTGCGGGACAACTCGAACAATGAGCAGTTCTTC
TRBD2	TRBV11-3	-	TRBJ2-3	CASSSPREGDTQYF	TGTGCCAGCAGCTCCCCCCGGGAGGGAGATACGCAGTATTTT